The following is a T cell receptor (beta chain) sequence with its context. This specimen belongs to a study of blood T cell repertoires in COVID-19. Whole-study context: Sources were T cells, B-cell-depleted T cells, or PBMCs; the material itself was cDNA or gDNA.

Original processing notes: Nucleated cell number was recorded as an estimate derived from reference gene primer amplification. This table comes from immunoSEQ multiplex PCR, and its TCRdb copy is limited to in-frame clones, with some not included. V and J calls and clone size come straight from that table; D and trimming were deduced from the DNA. The sample carries a few hundred thousand clones, approximately 83% recorded once. V lost 3 bases, J lost 3 bases, and 9 bases lay in between. CDR3 size: 13 residues. The germline CDR1 and CDR2 sequences are MNHNS and SASEGT. The chain combines TRBV6-1 with TRBJ2-7, with D maybe TRBD1 (5 bases). What was sequenced was PBMCs or T cells enriched from blood (not recorded which). The TCR was taken from a man in his fifties or sixties who had recovered from COVID-19. CDR3 nucleotide sequence: TGTGCCAGCAGTGAGGCAGGGCTCTACGAGCAGTACTTC. It codes for CASSEAGLYEQYF.